This TCR beta chain was found in a study of cytomegalovirus exposure and HLA in healthy donors. As for the study in general: Findings of an earlier analysis included 90 million to 120 million unique TCR beta sequences from 180 million or so T cells. Findings and limits, study-wide: In vitro work confirmed that a few CMV-associated chains recognize CMV antigens. Cytomegalovirus status was reportedly diagnosed by the classifier with high specificity and sensitivity.

Germline V lookup: CDR1 GTSNPN, CDR2 SVGIG (reference sequence). The CDR3 is 13 amino acids. V was pared by 1 base and J by 5 bases, with 4 bases of the junction left unmatched. PCR was performed using 60 Vbeta and 13 Jbeta primers. Profiling relied on immunoSEQ multiplex PCR, and the TCRdb table lists in-frame clones only, not all of them. The sample shows about 160,000 clones, around 82% of them seen only once. This clone appeared once. Antigen specificity is unknown. Sequencing was done on a sample of PBMCs. The rearrangement joins TRBV30 to TRBJ2-5; 7 bases are a match to TRBD1. This TCR was sampled from a man aged 30 to 39 in good health and CMV-seronegative. CDR3 DNA sequence: TGTGCCTGGAGTGGGTTCAGGGGGGAGACCCAGTACTTC. The encoded protein is CAWSGFRGETQYF. Together with reference TRBV30 and TRBJ2-5, the CDR3 gives the full variable domain: SQTIHQWPATLVQPVGSPLSLECTVEGTSNPNLYWYRQAAGRGLQLLFYSVGIGQISSEVPQNLSASRPQDRQFILSSKKLLLSDSGFYLCAWSGFRGETQYFGPGTRLLVL.